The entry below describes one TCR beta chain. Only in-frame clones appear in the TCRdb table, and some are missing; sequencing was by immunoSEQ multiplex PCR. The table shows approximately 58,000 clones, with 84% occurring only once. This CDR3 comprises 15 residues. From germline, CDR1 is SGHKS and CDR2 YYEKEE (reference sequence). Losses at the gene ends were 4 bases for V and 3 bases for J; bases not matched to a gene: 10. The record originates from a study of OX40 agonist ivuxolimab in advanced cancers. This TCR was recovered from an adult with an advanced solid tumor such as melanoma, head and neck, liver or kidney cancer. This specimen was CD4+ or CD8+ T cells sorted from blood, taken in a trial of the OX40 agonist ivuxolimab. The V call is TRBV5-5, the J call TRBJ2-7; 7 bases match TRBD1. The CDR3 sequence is CASSLNPQGIYEQYF. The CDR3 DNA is TGTGCCAGCAGCCTGAATCCACAGGGGATCTACGAGCAGTACTTC. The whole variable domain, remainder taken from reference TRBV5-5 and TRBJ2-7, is DAGVTQSPTHLIKTRGQQVTLRCSPISGHKSVSWYQQVLGQGPQFIFQYYEKEERGRGNFPDRFSARQFPNYSSELNVNALLLGDSALYLCASSLNPQGIYEQYFGPGTRLTVT.